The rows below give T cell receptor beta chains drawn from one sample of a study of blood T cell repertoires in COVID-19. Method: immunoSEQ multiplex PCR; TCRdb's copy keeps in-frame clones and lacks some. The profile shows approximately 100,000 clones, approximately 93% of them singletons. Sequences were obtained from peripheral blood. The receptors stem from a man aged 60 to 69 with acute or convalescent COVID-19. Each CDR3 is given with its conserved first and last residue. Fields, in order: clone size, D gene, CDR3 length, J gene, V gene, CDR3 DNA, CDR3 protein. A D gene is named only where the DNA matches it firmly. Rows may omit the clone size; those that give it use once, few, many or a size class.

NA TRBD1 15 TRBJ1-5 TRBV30 TGTGCCTGGAGTGCGAACAGGGGAAACAATCAGCCCCAGCATTTT CAWSANRGNNQPQHF
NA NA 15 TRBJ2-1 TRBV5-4 TGTGCCAGCAGCTTGCCCCGGGAGCACTACAATGAGCAGTTCTTC CASSLPREHYNEQFF
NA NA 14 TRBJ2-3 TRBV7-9 TGTGCCAGCACCAACCGGGACAACACAGATACGCAGTATTTT CASTNRDNTDTQYF
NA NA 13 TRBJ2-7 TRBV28 TGTGCCAGCAGTGACGGGATCGCCTACGAGCAGTACTTC CASSDGIAYEQYF
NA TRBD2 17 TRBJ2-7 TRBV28 TGTGCCAGCAGTCCCCACGGGACTAGCGGGAGGAACTACGAGCAGTACTTC CASSPHGTSGRNYEQYF
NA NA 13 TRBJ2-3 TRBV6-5 TGTGCCAGCAACCGGGAGATCGTAGATACGCAGTATTTT CASNREIVDTQYF
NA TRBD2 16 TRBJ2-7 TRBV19 TGTGCCAGTAGCCCGGTCGGCGGGAGGGTGTCCTACGAGCAGTACTTC CASSPVGGRVSYEQYF
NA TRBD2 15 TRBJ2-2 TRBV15 TGTGCCACCAGCAGAGATAGGGGACTAGGCGGGGAGCTGTTTTTT CATSRDRGLGGELFF
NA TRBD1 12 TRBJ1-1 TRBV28 TGTGCCAGCAGCCAGGGGGCCACTGAAGCTTTCTTT CASSQGATEAFF
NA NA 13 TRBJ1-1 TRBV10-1 TGCGCCAGCAGTTCGTCGGGGAACACTGAAGCTTTCTTT CASSSSGNTEAFF
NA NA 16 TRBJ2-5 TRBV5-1 TGCGCCAGCAGCTCTGACTCGCGAGGTGCCCAAGAGACCCAGTACTTC CASSSDSRGAQETQYF
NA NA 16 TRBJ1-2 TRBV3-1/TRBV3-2 TGTGCCAGCAGCCAAGATAGGGCAGGGGCACGAAATGGCTACACCTTC CASSQDRAGARNGYTF
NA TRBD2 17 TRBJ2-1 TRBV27 TGTGCCAGCAGTTTGGAGCTCCCGGGACTACAGTACAATGAGCAGTTCTTC CASSLELPGLQYNEQFF
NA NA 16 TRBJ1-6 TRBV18 TGTGCCAGCTCATCCACCGGGGGGGGACCAATTTCACCCCTCCACTTT CASSSTGGGPISPLHF
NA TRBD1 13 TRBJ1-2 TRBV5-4 TGTGCCAGCAGCCCTCGGACAGGGAAAAGCTACACCTTC CASSPRTGKSYTF
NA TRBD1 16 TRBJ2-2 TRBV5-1 TGCGCCAGCAGACGGACTGCAGGGGGCGACACCGGGGAGCTGTTTTTT CASRRTAGGDTGELFF
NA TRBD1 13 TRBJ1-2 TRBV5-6 TGTGCCAGCAGCCACCCGACAGGGGATGGCTACACCTTC CASSHPTGDGYTF
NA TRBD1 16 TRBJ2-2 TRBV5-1 TGCGCCAGCAGCTTGGGGACAGGAGGTAACACCGGGGAGCTGTTTTTT CASSLGTGGNTGELFF
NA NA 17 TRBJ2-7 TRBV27 TGTGCCAGCAGTTTATCGTCCCCCTGGGGGCCGGGGTACGAGCAGTACTTC CASSLSSPWGPGYEQYF
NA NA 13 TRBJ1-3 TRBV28 TGTGCCTCAGCAGGGCCCTCTGGAAACACCATATATTTT CASAGPSGNTIYF
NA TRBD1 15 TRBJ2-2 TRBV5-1 TGCGCCAGCAGCTTAGGACAGGGGTTTACCGGGGAGCTGTTTTTT CASSLGQGFTGELFF
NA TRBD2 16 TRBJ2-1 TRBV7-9 TGTGCCAGCAGCTTAAGCGCACTAGCGGGAGGTAATGAGCAGTTCTTC CASSLSALAGGNEQFF
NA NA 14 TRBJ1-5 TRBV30 TGTGCCTGGAGTCCCGACAGTAGCAATCAGCCCCAGCATTTT CAWSPDSSNQPQHF
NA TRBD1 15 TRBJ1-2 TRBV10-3 TGTGCCATCAGTGATGAAAACAGGGGGCAGAATGGCTACACCTTC CAISDENRGQNGYTF
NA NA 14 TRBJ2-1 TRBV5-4 TGTGCCAGCAGCCCCGGACTCGGGATTGGTGAGCAGTTCTTC CASSPGLGIGEQFF
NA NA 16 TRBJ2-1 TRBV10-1 TGCGCCAGCAGTGGGCTTGGACTAAGCTCCTACAATGAGCAGTTCTTC CASSGLGLSSYNEQFF
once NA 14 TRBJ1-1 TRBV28 TGTGCCAGCAGCCAGATCAGGGGTGTCACTGAAGCTTTCTTT CASSQIRGVTEAFF
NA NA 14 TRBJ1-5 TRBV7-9 TGTGCCAGCAGCTCGGACAGTAGCAATCAGCCCCAGCATTTT CASSSDSSNQPQHF
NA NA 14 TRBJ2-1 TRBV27 TGTGCCAGCAGTACCGGTAGCTCCTACAATGAGCAGTTCTTC CASSTGSSYNEQFF
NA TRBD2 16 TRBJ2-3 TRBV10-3 TGTGCCATCAGTGGGGGACTAGCGGGTAAACCAGATACGCAGTATTTT CAISGGLAGKPDTQYF
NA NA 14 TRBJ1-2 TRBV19 TGTGCCAGTAGTGTTAACCAGGGTAACTATGGCTACACCTTC CASSVNQGNYGYTF
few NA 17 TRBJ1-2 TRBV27 TGTGCCAGCAGTCCACGCGGGCGGATACCTGGGAACTATGGCTACACCTTC CASSPRGRIPGNYGYTF
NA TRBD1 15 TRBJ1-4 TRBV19 TGTGCCAGTAGTAGGGCGGGGACAGGGGGCGAAAAACTGTTTTTT CASSRAGTGGEKLFF
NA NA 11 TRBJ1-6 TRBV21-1 TGTGCCAGCAGCCCCCAGAGGTCCCTCCACTTT CASSPQRSLHF
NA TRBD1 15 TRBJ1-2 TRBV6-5 TGTGCCAGCAGTTCAGGGACAGGGATTAACTATGGCTACACCTTC CASSSGTGINYGYTF
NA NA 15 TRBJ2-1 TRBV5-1 TGCGCCAGCAGCTTGTCACTACAAAGCTACAATGAGCAGTTCTTC CASSLSLQSYNEQFF
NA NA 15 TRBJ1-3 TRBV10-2 TGCGCCAGCAGTCGGACACCAGGAGCTGGAAACACCATATATTTT CASSRTPGAGNTIYF
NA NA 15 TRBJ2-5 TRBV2 TGTGCCAGCAGTGAAGCGCTTCGGGGTAGGGAGACCCAGTACTTC CASSEALRGRETQYF
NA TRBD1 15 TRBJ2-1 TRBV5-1 TGCGCCAGCAGCTTCGCCGGGACAGATTACAATGAGCAGTTCTTC CASSFAGTDYNEQFF
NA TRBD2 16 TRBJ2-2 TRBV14 TGTGCCAGCAGCCAAGACCCAGCGGGAGCGCCCGGGGAGCTGTTTTTT CASSQDPAGAPGELFF
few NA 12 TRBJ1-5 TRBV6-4 TGTGCCAGCAGGACAGCTTATCAGCCCCAGCATTTT CASRTAYQPQHF
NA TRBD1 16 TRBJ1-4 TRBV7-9 TGTGCCAGCAGCTTAGTGCTGGGGACAGGGGAAGAAAAACTGTTTTTT CASSLVLGTGEEKLFF
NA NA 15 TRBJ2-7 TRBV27 TGTGCCAGCAGTCCGCGACAGGTTCAAACCTACGAGCAGTACTTC CASSPRQVQTYEQYF
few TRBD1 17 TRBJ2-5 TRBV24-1 TGTGCCACCAAGAAAAGGCGGGACAGGAGATACCAAGAGACCCAGTACTTC CATKKRRDRRYQETQYF
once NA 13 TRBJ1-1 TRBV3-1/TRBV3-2 TGTGCCAGCAGCTTCTACGGGAGCACTGAAGCTTTCTTT CASSFYGSTEAFF
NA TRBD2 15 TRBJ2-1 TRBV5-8 TGTGCCAGCAGGGCTAGCGGACCCTCCTACAATGAGCAGTTCTTC CASRASGPSYNEQFF
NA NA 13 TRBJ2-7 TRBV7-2 TGTGCCAGCAGTTCCGGTTCAACCCACGAGCAGTACTTC CASSSGSTHEQYF
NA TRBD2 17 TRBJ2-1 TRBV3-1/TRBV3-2 TGTGCCAGCAGCCACCGACTAGCGGGGAGATCTACTAATGAGCAGTTCTTC CASSHRLAGRSTNEQFF